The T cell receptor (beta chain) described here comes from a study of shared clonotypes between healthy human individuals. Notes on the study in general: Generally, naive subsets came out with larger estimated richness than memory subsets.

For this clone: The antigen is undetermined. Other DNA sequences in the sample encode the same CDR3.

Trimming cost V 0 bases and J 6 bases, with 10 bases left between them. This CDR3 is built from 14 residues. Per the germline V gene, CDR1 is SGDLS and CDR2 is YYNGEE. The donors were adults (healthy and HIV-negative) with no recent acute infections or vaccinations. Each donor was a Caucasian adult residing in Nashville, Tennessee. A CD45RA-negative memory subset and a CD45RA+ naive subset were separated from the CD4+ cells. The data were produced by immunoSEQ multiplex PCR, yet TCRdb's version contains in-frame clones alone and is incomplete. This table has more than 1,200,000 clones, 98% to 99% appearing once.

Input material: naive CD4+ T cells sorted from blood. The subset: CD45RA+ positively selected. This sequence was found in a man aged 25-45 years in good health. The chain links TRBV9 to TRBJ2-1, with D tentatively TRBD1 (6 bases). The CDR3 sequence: CASSVASRGNEQFF. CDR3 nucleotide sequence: TGTGCCAGCAGCGTAGCATCCAGGGGCAATGAGCAGTTCTTC.